This T cell receptor beta chain comes out of a study of OX40 agonist ivuxolimab in advanced cancers. Study as a whole: Hepatocellular carcinoma, melanoma, renal cell or head and neck cancer was diagnosed in the dose-escalation patients. Subjects had a mean age of approximately 60 years, with a range of 23 to 79; around 83% were male.

This table comes from immunoSEQ multiplex PCR, and its TCRdb copy is limited to in-frame clones, with some not included. Of approximately 49,000 clones in the sample, 83% were seen once. Study results and limitations: Average numbers of expanded clones were greater in CD8+ T cells than in CD4+.

The investigators sampled blood at baseline, at cycle 4 day 1, and at cycle 7 day 1. Points on this clone: What it binds is not known.

This sequence originates from an adult with an advanced solid tumor such as melanoma, head and neck, liver or kidney cancer. The sequences come from CD4+ or CD8+ T cells sorted from blood, collected in a trial of the OX40 agonist ivuxolimab.

The chain's CDR3 is CASSPFLTSGNTIYF. The CDR3 DNA follows: TGTGCCAGCTCACCCTTCCTCACCTCTGGAAACACCATATATTTT. The chain links TRBV18 to TRBJ1-3; D not resolved. CDR1 and CDR2 from the germline V gene are KGHSH and LQKENI. The CDR3 covers 15 residues. V was shortened by 3 bases and J by 0 bases, with 9 bases between the two germline ends.